This is a list of T cell receptor beta chains from one sample in a study of blood T cell repertoires in COVID-19. Clones were read by immunoSEQ multiplex PCR, and TCRdb kept only the in-frame ones, dropping some. This sample carries more than 250,000 clones, about 87% of them seen once, and the ten largest clones take 1.5% to 2%. Sequencing used peripheral blood. Receptor source: a woman under 40 with COVID-19, enrolled during active disease. Both conserved end residues are part of each CDR3. D genes are given only for firm matches. Only part of the rows carry a size: once, few, many, or a class if the clone is expanded.

j_call clone_size v_call d_call cdr3_aa cdr3_nt
TRBJ1-6 - TRBV28 - CASSAGGSPLHF TGTGCCAGCAGTGCGGGGGGTTCACCCCTCCACTTT
TRBJ2-1 - TRBV5-1 - CASSFTDEQFF TGCGCCAGCAGCTTCACTGATGAGCAGTTCTTC
TRBJ2-7 - TRBV27 TRBD1 CASSLSTGVRYEQYF TGTGCCAGCAGTTTATCGACAGGGGTGCGGTACGAGCAGTACTTC
TRBJ2-2 - TRBV20-1 - CSASKIATYTGELFF TGCAGTGCTAGTAAGATAGCTACCTACACCGGGGAGCTGTTTTTT
TRBJ2-2 - TRBV4-2 - CASSQEWSTITGELFF TGTGCCAGCAGCCAAGAATGGAGCACTATCACCGGGGAGCTGTTTTTT
TRBJ2-3 - TRBV2 TRBD2 CASSEAAGREGRTDTQYF TGTGCCAGCAGTGAAGCTGCTGGGAGGGAGGGACGCACAGATACGCAGTATTTT
TRBJ2-1 - TRBV5-5 TRBD2 CASSPRHSGGAGEQFF TGTGCCAGCAGCCCACGGCACAGCGGGGGGGCGGGTGAGCAGTTCTTC
TRBJ1-4 - TRBV13 - CASSLGPQGKLFF TGTGCCAGCAGCCTTGGACCCCAGGGAAAACTGTTTTTT
TRBJ1-2 - TRBV7-9 - CASTGRGNYGYTF TGTGCCTCCACAGGGAGGGGTAACTATGGCTACACCTTC
TRBJ2-3 - TRBV19 - CASSIQGQSSTDTQYF TGTGCCAGTAGTATACAGGGTCAGTCCAGCACAGATACGCAGTATTTT
TRBJ2-7 - TRBV18 - CASSPEDEQYF TGTGCCAGCTCACCGGAGGACGAGCAGTACTTC
TRBJ2-1 - TRBV10-2 TRBD2 CASSGSGGQQFF TGCGCCAGCTCTGGCAGCGGGGGTCAGCAGTTCTTC
TRBJ2-1 - TRBV2 - CASSEYKAGPNNEQFF TGTGCCAGCAGTGAATATAAGGCAGGTCCAAACAATGAGCAGTTCTTC
TRBJ1-6 - TRBV15 - CATSRDVWGVDSPLHF TGTGCCACCAGCAGAGATGTTTGGGGGGTTGATTCACCCCTCCACTTT
TRBJ1-5 - TRBV19 - CASSIGREYQPQHF TGTGCCAGTAGTATCGGAAGGGAGTATCAGCCCCAGCATTTT
TRBJ2-2 - TRBV12-3/TRBV12-4 - CASSPNTGELFF TGTGCCAGCAGCCCTAACACCGGGGAGCTGTTTTTT
TRBJ2-7 once TRBV6-2/TRBV6-3 TRBD2 CASNPILAGTSYEQYF TGTGCCAGCAACCCTATACTAGCGGGGACTTCCTACGAGCAGTACTTC
TRBJ2-3 - TRBV5-1 - CASSFGAGASTDTQYF TGCGCCAGCAGCTTCGGGGCGGGGGCTAGCACAGATACGCAGTATTTT
TRBJ1-2 once TRBV18 TRBD1 CASSPDRDYGYTF TGTGCCAGCTCACCGGACAGGGACTATGGCTACACCTTC
TRBJ1-4 - TRBV27 TRBD1 CASSLSGTGGATNEKLFF TGTGCCAGCAGTTTATCTGGGACAGGGGGCGCGACTAATGAAAAACTGTTTTTT
TRBJ1-2 - TRBV9 TRBD1 CASSASGTAYGYTF TGTGCCAGCAGCGCATCAGGGACAGCCTATGGCTACACCTTC
TRBJ1-1 few TRBV6-1 TRBD1 CASSEFRGQALNTEAFF TGTGCCAGCAGTGAATTTAGGGGACAGGCCTTGAACACTGAAGCTTTCTTT
TRBJ2-3 few TRBV11-2 - CASSLVQVTDTQYF TGTGCCAGCAGCTTAGTTCAGGTCACAGATACGCAGTATTTT
TRBJ1-2 - TRBV6-2/TRBV6-3 TRBD1 CASSPDRGYGYTF TGTGCCAGCAGTCCGGACAGGGGCTATGGCTACACCTTC
TRBJ1-3 - TRBV3-1/TRBV3-2 - CASSQRGGSGNTIYF TGTGCCAGCAGCCAAAGGGGGGGCTCTGGAAACACCATATATTTT
TRBJ2-5 - TRBV19 - CASSIGQGETQYF TGTGCCAGTAGTATTGGGCAGGGGGAGACCCAGTACTTC
TRBJ1-1 - TRBV18 TRBD1 CASSPDRGGPFNTEAFF TGTGCCAGCTCACCAGACAGGGGGGGGCCCTTTAACACTGAAGCTTTCTTT
TRBJ1-6 - TRBV2 - CASRKGQGSYNSPLHF TGTGCCAGCAGAAAGGGGCAGGGATCTTATAATTCACCCCTCCACTTT
TRBJ1-5 - TRBV6-2/TRBV6-3 - CASSYSGRNQPQHF TGTGCCAGCAGTTACAGCGGGCGCAATCAGCCCCAGCATTTT